The 2 T cell receptor beta chains in this list originate from one sample, sequenced in a study of OX40 agonist ivuxolimab in advanced cancers. The library was prepared using the immunoSEQ multiplex PCR assay. TCRdb limited this immuneACCESS table to in-frame rearrangements with V and J called. A share of clones is missing; checked studies link under half to unresolved V genes, and the rest is unexplained. This sample comprises some 71,000 clones, over 80% of them detected only once. Around 0.84% of the sample belongs to the ten largest clones. Sequenced material: CD4+ or CD8+ T cells sorted from blood, taken in a trial of the OX40 agonist ivuxolimab. The source of these receptors is an adult with an advanced solid tumor such as melanoma, head and neck, liver or kidney cancer.

This chain joins TRBV4-3 and TRBJ2-3; D is uncertain. The ends were cut back, 2 bases at V and 5 bases at J, with 8 bases in the middle. The CDR3 extends over 13 amino acids. CDR1 and CDR2 (germline): LGHNA, YSLEER. CDR3 protein: CASSQSPGDTQYF. DNA of the CDR3: TGCGCCAGCAGCCAAAGTCCGGGAGATACGCAGTATTTT.

This rearrangement joins TRBV7-2 to TRBJ2-2, with D possibly being TRBD2 (5 bases). This CDR3 is 14 amino acids long. Trimming left V 2 bases short and J 5 bases short, with 9 bases between. CDR1 is SGHTA, CDR2 FQGNSA, per germline. The CDR3 nucleotides are TGTGCCAGCAGCTTAACTCGGGGTACCGGGGAGCTGTTTTTT. Translated: CASSLTRGTGELFF.